A single sample gave rise to the 5 T cell receptor beta chains below, sequenced in a study of graft-versus-host responses after intestinal transplantation. No antigens are known for them. Measured with immunoSEQ multiplex PCR; TCRdb has only the in-frame clones, and not every one. Seen here are around 40,000 clones, roughly 95% observed once, and the top ten hold about 0.22%. Sequencing was performed on unstimulated CD4+ T cells sorted from spleen or lymph node cells, taken before transplant. These receptors were obtained from a human donor who was the organ donor for an intestinal transplant.

J is TRBJ1-3 and V is TRBV18; D remains unclear. Trimming shortened V by 1 base and J by 0 bases, and 13 bases separated the two germline ends. Germline-derived CDR1 and CDR2 are KGHSH and LQKENI. The CDR3 sequence is 17 residues long. CDR3 sequence: CASSPLTSLGSGNTIYF. In nucleotides, the CDR3 is TGTGCCAGCTCACCACTTACCAGTTTGGGCTCTGGAAACACCATATATTTT.

The gene calls are TRBV7-2 and TRBJ1-2; D perhaps matches TRBD1 (5 bases). V lost 1 base and J 1 base, leaving 7 bases between the germline ends. Germline V gene lookup returns CDR1 SGHTA and CDR2 FQGNSA. The CDR3 sequence is 14 residues long. CDR3 amino acids: CASSLVRDNYGYTF. The DNA for the CDR3 is TGTGCCAGCAGCTTAGTCAGGGATAACTATGGCTACACCTTC.

The chain recombines TRBV4-1 with TRBJ2-5, with 9 bases identical to TRBD2. The CDR3 runs 16 residues. Germline-derived CDR1 and CDR2 are MGHRA and YSYEKL. The V segment lost 0 bases and the J segment 6 bases; nucleotides outside the gene matches: 8. The CDR3 loop reads CASSQDGAGGKKTQYF. The CDR3 nucleotides read TGCGCCAGCAGCCAAGATGGGGCGGGGGGGAAGAAGACCCAGTACTTC.

The CDR3 sequence: CASSTWGLARDTQYF. The CDR3 DNA follows: TGTGCCAGCAGCACTTGGGGACTAGCGCGGGATACGCAGTATTTT. The genes are TRBV7-2 and TRBJ2-3; the match to TRBD2 covers 10 bases. Germline V gene sequence: CDR1 SGHTA, CDR2 FQGNSA. CDR3 length: 15 amino acids. V lost 5 bases to trimming and J lost 6 bases; unmatched junction nucleotides: 8.

Turning to this clone: The same CDR3 also results from other DNA sequences found in this sample. The rearrangement joins TRBV11-2 to TRBJ2-1; 8 bases fit TRBD2. The CDR3 length is 16 residues. CDR1 SGHAT and CDR2 FQNNGV come from the germline V gene. The trim removed 3 bases at V and 10 bases at J, leaving 14 bases unmatched. The chain's CDR3 is CASSFSGGGRSNEQFF. The CDR3 DNA is TGTGCCAGCAGCTTCTCGGGCGGGGGGAGGAGTAACGAGCAGTTCTTC.